A single TCR beta chain is shown here with its context. This record belongs to a study of CD8 T cells in Susac syndrome. About the study: Each patient with Susac syndrome, at the time of blood draw, was therapy-naive, on corticosteroids, or on intravenous immunoglobulin alone.

RNA was extracted with the RNeasy kit, and a quantity of about 0.45 to 1 ug was reverse transcribed using random hexamers. Across 54 Vbeta and 13 Jbeta, immunoSEQ multiplex PCR amplified TCR beta CDR3. TCRdb itself ran the immunoSEQ multiplex PCR reads through MiXCR, one entry per CDR3 protein. The sample includes about 180,000 distinct CDR3 sequences, 85% to 95% of them seen just once. Trimming removed 4 bases from V and 0 bases from J, with 17 bases in between. CDR3 size: 16 residues. Germline V gene data show CDR1 as SGHRS and CDR2 as YFSETQ. The Susac syndrome patients fit the recently defined diagnostic criteria for definite or probable disease.

This chain links TRBV5-1 with TRBJ2-7; D ambiguous. This TCR came from a human donor with Susac syndrome. The sequenced sample was CD4+ T cells from PBMCs. The DNA of the CDR3 is TGCGCCAGCAGCCGAACCGCGTCAGGCGACTCCTACGAGCAGTACTTC. Its protein product is CASSRTASGDSYEQYF.